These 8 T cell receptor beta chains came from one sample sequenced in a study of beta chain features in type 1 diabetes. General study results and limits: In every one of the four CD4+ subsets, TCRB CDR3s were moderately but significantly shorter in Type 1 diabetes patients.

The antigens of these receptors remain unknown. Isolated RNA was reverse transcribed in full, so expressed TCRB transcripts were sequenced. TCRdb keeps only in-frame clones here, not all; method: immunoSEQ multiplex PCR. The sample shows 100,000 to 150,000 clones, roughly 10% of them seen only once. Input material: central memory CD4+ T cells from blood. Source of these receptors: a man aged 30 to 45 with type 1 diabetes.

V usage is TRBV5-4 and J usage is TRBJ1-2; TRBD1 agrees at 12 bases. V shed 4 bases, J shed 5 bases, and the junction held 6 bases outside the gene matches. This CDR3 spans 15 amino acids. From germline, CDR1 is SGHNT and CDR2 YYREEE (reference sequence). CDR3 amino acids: CASSPGDRGQYGYTF. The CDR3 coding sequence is TGTGCCAGCAGCCCAGGGGACAGGGGGCAATATGGCTACACCTTC.

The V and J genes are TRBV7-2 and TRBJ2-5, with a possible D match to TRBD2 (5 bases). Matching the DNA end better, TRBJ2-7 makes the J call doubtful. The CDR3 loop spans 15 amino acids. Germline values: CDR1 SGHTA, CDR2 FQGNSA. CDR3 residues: CASSRSGGVRHEQYF. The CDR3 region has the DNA TGTGCCAGCAGCCGCAGCGGTGGGGTTCGCCACGAGCAGTACTTC.

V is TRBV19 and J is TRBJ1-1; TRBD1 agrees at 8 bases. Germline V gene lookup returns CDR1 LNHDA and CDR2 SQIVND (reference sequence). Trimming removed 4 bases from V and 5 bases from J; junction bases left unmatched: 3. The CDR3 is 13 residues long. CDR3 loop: CASSRDRTTEAFF. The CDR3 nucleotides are TGTGCCAGTAGTAGGGACAGGACAACTGAAGCTTTCTTT.

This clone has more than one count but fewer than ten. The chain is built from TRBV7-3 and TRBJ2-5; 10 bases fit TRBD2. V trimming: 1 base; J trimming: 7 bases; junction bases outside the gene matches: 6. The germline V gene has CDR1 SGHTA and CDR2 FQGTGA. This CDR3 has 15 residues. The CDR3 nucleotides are TGTGCCAGCAGCTTAAGAAGCGGGGGGGCCGGGACCCAGTACTTC. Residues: CASSLRSGGAGTQYF.

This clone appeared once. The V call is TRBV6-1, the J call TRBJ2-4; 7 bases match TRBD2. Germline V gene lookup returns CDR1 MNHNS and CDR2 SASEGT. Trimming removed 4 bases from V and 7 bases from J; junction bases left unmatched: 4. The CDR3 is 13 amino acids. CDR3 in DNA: TGTGCCAGCAGTGCCCCCGGGGGGAACATTCAGTACTTC. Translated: CASSAPGGNIQYF.

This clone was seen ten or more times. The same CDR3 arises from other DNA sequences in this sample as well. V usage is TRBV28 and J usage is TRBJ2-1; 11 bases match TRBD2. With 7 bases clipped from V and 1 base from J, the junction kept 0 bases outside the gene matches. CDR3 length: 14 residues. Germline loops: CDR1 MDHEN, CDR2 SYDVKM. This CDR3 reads CASTSGGSYNEQFF. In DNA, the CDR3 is TGTGCCAGCACTAGCGGGGGGTCCTACAATGAGCAGTTCTTC.

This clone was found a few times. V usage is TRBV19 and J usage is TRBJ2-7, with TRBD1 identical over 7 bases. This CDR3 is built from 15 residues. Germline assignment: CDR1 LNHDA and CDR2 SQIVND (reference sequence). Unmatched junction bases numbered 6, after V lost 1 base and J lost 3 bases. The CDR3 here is CASSIGFRDSYEQYF. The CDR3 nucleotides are TGTGCCAGTAGTATAGGTTTCCGGGACAGCTACGAGCAGTACTTC.

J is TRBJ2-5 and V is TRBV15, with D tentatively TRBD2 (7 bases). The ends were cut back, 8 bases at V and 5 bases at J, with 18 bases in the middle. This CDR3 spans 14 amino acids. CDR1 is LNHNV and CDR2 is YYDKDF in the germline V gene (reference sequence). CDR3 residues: CATLVGGLGETQYF. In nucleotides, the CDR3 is TGTGCCACCCTCGTGGGGGGGCTCGGGGAGACCCAGTACTTC.